This T cell receptor (beta chain) was sequenced in a study of blood T cells in healthy people across ages. In the study overall: With template switching, about one barcoded beta molecule was captured per two T cells. Findings of the study overall: Relative to aged donors, long-lived donors carried more naive CD4+ cells and displayed higher diversity.

This CDR3 region has 13 residues. Deletions cut 1 base from V and 3 bases from J, with 8 bases between. Germline CDR1 is SGHDT and CDR2 is YYEEEE. Every sample yielded at least 6.5 million isolated PBMCs. For the second PCR, which ran for about 7 to 11 cycles, a sample-barcoded 5' primer and a J-beta primer mix were used. At least 2.5 million CDR3-containing paired-end reads were obtained per sample. Via MiXCR, TCRdb re-called the 5' RACE reads, giving one row per CDR3 protein. There are some 780,000 distinct CDR3 sequences in the sample; more than 50% occur only once, and around a quarter lies in the top ten. With regard to this clonotype: The antigen is unknown.

The origin of this receptor is a man aged 35-49 years in good health. The source material was blood. The chain links TRBV5-6 to TRBJ2-7; the D is unclear. CDR3 residues: CASSLRQSYEQYF. CDR3 DNA sequence: TGTGCCAGCAGCTTGAGGCAGAGCTACGAGCAGTACTTC.